This T cell receptor (beta chain) was found in a study of T cells after yellow fever vaccination. Overall study results and limits: One caveat is that FACS-sorted repertoires could contain abundant clonotypes contaminating from the bulk population. Most clones from primary vaccination resurfaced after the booster (about 95% CD4, approximately 88% CD8). The secondary response peaked faster, at day 5 versus 15, but was weaker.

As concerns this clonotype: What it binds is unknown.

CDR1 and CDR2 from the germline V gene are MNHEY and SMNVEV (reference sequence). The V and J ends lost 2 bases and 8 bases, in that order; junction bases with no gene match: 6. The CDR3 is 13 residues long. The authors made TCR cDNA by 5'RACE template switching, adding a universal primer site and UMIs. TCRdb recomputed calls from the 5' RACE reads with MiXCR, one row per CDR3 protein. The data contain over 300,000 distinct CDR3 sequences, approximately 4% of them seen just once; the ten biggest clones take up approximately 23%. This rearrangement joins TRBV27 to TRBJ2-7, with 7 bases lining up with TRBD1. The sequences come from PBMCs, collected 5 days after the yellow fever booster vaccination. The TCR sequence derives from a man aged 18 to 35 who received the YFV17D yellow fever vaccine. The CDR3: CASSLRTGEQQYV. In DNA form, the CDR3 reads TGTGCCAGCAGTTTACGAACAGGGGAACAGCAGTACGTC.